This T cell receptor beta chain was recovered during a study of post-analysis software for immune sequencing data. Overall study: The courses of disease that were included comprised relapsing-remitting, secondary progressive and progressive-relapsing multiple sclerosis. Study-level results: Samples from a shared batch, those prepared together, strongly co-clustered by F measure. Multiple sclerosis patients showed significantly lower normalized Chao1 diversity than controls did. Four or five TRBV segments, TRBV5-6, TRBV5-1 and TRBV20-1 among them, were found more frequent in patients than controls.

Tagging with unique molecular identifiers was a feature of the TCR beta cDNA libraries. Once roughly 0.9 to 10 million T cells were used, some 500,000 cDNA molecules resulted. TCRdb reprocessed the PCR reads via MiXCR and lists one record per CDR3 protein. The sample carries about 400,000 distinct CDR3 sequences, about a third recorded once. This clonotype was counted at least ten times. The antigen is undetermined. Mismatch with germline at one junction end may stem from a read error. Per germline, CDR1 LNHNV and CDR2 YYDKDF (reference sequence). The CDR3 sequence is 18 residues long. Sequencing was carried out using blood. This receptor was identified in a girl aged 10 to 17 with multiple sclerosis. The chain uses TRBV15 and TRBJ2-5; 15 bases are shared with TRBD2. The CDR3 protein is CATSGEGLAGGHQETQYF. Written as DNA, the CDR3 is TGTGCCACCAGCGGAGAGGGACTAGCGGGGGGACACCAAGAGACCCAGTACTTC.